The 14 T cell receptor beta chains reported below all come from one sample, sequenced in a study of blood T cell repertoires in COVID-19. Sequencing was performed with immunoSEQ multiplex PCR; in TCRdb, only in-frame clones are kept and a portion is missing. The table has about 36,000 clones, just under 80% seen once. The sequencing input was peripheral blood. The receptors were sampled from a man in his 60s with acute or convalescent COVID-19.

The V call is TRBV6-4, the J call TRBJ2-2; 10 bases agree with TRBD2. J was trimmed by 2 bases and V by 9 bases; bases with no gene match: 12. This CDR3 comprises 17 residues. Germline CDR1 MRHNA, CDR2 SNTAGT. CDR3 residues: CASTSKASGSNTGELFF. DNA of the CDR3: TGTGCCAGTACTTCGAAGGCTAGCGGGAGTAACACCGGGGAGCTGTTTTTT.

The CDR3: CASSLDGAGAYTDTQYF. CDR3 DNA sequence: TGTGCCAGCAGCTTGGATGGAGCGGGAGCCTACACAGATACGCAGTATTTT. The chain carries TRBV5-6 and TRBJ2-3; 8 positions match TRBD2. Germline V gene sequence: CDR1 SGHDT, CDR2 YYEEEE. Trimming cost V 0 bases and J 2 bases; bases outside gene matches: 8. The CDR3 sequence is 17 residues long.

The rearrangement links TRBV7-9 to TRBJ2-1, with 7 bases identical to TRBD1. CDR1 and CDR2 from the germline V gene are SEHNR and FQNEAQ (reference sequence). CDR3 length equals 15 residues. V was pared by 5 bases and J by 0 bases, with 4 bases of the junction left unmatched. The CDR3 loop is CASSRQGNSYNEQFF. In DNA, the CDR3 is TGTGCCAGCAGCCGACAGGGTAACTCCTACAATGAGCAGTTCTTC.

This clone was found a few times. The chain employs TRBV28 and TRBJ2-5, with TRBD1 as a possible D gene (6 bases). Deletions cut 6 bases from V and 4 bases from J, with 15 bases between. Germline V gene sequence: CDR1 MDHEN, CDR2 SYDVKM. CDR3 length equals 14 residues. This chain's CDR3 is CASSLQGKGETQYF. CDR3 bases: TGTGCCAGCAGCCTTCAGGGGAAGGGAGAGACCCAGTACTTC.

The chain is built from TRBV7-9 and TRBJ1-5; the match to TRBD1 covers 7 bases. Germline CDR1 reads SEHNR; CDR2 reads FQNEAQ (reference sequence). The CDR3 totals 15 residues. Trimming at V came to 5 bases and at J to 4 bases, leaving 8 bases not matched to a gene. CDR3 DNA: TGTGCCAGCAGCGTCGGACAGGTCGGGAATCAGCCCCAGCATTTT. Residues: CASSVGQVGNQPQHF.

This clone was observed a handful of times. The rearrangement joins TRBV4-2 to TRBJ2-1, with 9 positions matching TRBD2. Germline CDR1 reads LGHNA; CDR2 reads YNFKEQ. CDR3 length equals 18 residues. The V segment lost 0 bases and the J segment 5 bases; nucleotides outside the gene matches: 11. For the CDR3, the DNA is TGTGCCAGCAGCCAAGATTCGCGGCTAGCGGGACTCGACAATGAGCAGTTCTTC. Translated: CASSQDSRLAGLDNEQFF.

The CDR3, as DNA: TGTGCCAGCAGTTCACTAGGGAACTACGAGCAGTACTTC. It encodes CASSSLGNYEQYF. This chain connects TRBV27 to TRBJ2-7, with D possibly matching TRBD2 (5 bases). Trimming took 4 bases from V and 3 from J, leaving 10 bases between them. The CDR3 contains 13 residues. Germline V gene sequence: CDR1 MNHEY, CDR2 SMNVEV (reference sequence).

V and J are TRBV27 and TRBJ1-1; TRBD1 might be the D (6 bases). The CDR3 sequence is 16 residues long. Per germline, CDR1 MNHEY and CDR2 SMNVEV (reference sequence). The V gene lost 2 bases and the J gene lost 0 bases, with 13 bases spanning the gap. The chain's CDR3 is CASSLNGGYMNTEAFF. DNA for the CDR3: TGTGCCAGCAGTTTAAATGGGGGCTACATGAACACTGAAGCTTTCTTT.

The J gene is TRBJ2-3, the V gene TRBV4-3, with D unclear. V lost 3 bases to trimming and J lost 0 bases, with 10 bases between them. This CDR3 has 15 residues. Per the germline V gene, CDR1 is LGHNA and CDR2 is YSLEER. The CDR3 DNA reads as TGCGCCAGCAGCCAGTCAGTGTCGAGCACAGATACGCAGTATTTT. This translates into CASSQSVSSTDTQYF.

The chain combines TRBV12-3 or TRBV12-4 with TRBJ2-7, with D possibly matching TRBD2 (6 bases). The CDR3 extends over 13 amino acids. V was cut by 1 base and J by 6 bases, with 10 bases left in between. CDR3 DNA: TGTGCCAGCAGTTTAGAGACTAGGGGCGAGCAGTACTTC. This encodes CASSLETRGEQYF.

The chain has TRBV6-5 and TRBJ1-2; D possibly corresponds to TRBD1 (6 bases). Trimming pared 4 bases from V and 6 bases from J, leaving 15 bases between. Germline-derived CDR1 and CDR2 are MNHEY and SVGAGI. There are 14 residues in the CDR3. The CDR3 reads CASSSTGIAHGYTF. DNA of the CDR3: TGTGCCAGCAGTTCTACAGGGATAGCCCATGGCTACACCTTC.

Note on this clone: Sequence at one end of the junction differs from germline and may be a read error. This chain uses TRBV6-2 or TRBV6-3 with TRBJ1-5; D is unresolved. CDR1 is MNHEY, CDR2 SVGEGT, per germline. The CDR3 is made up of 12 amino acids. CDR3 in DNA: TGTGCCAGCACTTACGCTCAGCAGCCCCAGCATTTT. Protein product: CASTYAQQPQHF.

This sequence joins TRBV11-3 and TRBJ2-5; 8 positions agree with TRBD1. This CDR3 spans 15 amino acids. J lost 3 bases, V lost 1 base, and 4 bases had no gene match. Germline CDR1 reads SGHNT; CDR2 reads YENEEA. This CDR3 reads CASSLARTGKETQYF. The CDR3 coding sequence is TGTGCCAGCAGCTTAGCCCGGACAGGGAAAGAGACCCAGTACTTC.

V and J are TRBV6-5 and TRBJ2-7; 9 bases are a match to TRBD1. The germline V gene has CDR1 MNHEY and CDR2 SVGAGI. This CDR3 is 14 amino acids long. The trim removed 7 bases at V and 1 base at J, leaving 5 bases unmatched. This chain's CDR3 is CASKGTGKSYEQYF. The CDR3 coding sequence is TGTGCCAGCAAGGGGACAGGGAAATCCTACGAGCAGTACTTC.